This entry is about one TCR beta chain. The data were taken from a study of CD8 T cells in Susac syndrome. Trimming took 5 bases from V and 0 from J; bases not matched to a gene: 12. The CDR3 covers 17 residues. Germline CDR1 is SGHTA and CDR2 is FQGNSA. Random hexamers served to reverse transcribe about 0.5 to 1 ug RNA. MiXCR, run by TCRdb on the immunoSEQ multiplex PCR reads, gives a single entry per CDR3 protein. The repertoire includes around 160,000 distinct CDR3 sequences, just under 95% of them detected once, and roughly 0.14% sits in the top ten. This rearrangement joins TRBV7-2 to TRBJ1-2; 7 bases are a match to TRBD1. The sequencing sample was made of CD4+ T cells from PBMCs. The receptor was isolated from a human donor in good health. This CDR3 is CASSPHLDRRANYGYTF. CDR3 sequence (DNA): TGTGCCAGCAGCCCTCACCTGGACAGGCGGGCTAACTATGGCTACACCTTC.